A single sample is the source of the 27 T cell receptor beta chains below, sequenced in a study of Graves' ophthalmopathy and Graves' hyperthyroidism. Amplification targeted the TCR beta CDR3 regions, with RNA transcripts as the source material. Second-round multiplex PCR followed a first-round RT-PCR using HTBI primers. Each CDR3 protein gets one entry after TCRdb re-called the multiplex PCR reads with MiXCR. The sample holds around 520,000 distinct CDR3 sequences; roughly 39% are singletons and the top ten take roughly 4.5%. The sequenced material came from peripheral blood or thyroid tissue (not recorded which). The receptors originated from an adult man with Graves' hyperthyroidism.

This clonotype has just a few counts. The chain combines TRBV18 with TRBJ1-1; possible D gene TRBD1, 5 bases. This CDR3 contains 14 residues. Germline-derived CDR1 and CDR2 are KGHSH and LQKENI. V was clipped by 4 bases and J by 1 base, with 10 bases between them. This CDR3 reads CASSRFQGNTEAFF. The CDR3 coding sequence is TGTGCCAGCTCACGGTTCCAGGGGAACACTGAAGCTTTCTTT.

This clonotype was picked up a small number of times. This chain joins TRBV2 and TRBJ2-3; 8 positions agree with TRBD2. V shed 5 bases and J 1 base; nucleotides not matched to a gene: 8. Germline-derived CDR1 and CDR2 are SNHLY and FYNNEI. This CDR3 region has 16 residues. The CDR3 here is CASSLLAEGGTDTQYF. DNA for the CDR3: TGTGCCAGCAGTTTACTAGCGGAGGGAGGCACAGATACGCAGTATTTT. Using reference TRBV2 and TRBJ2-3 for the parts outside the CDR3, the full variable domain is EPEVTQTPSHQVTQMGQEVILRCVPISNHLYFYWYRQILGQKVEFLVSFYNNEISEKSEIFDDQFSVERPDGSNFTLKIRSTKLEDSAMYFCASSLLAEGGTDTQYFGPGTRLTVL.

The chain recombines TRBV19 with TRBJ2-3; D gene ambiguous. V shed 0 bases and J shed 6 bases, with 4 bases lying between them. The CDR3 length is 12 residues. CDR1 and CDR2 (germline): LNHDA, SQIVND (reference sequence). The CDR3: CASSIEGDTQYF. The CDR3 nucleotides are TGTGCCAGTAGTATAGAAGGGGATACGCAGTATTTT.

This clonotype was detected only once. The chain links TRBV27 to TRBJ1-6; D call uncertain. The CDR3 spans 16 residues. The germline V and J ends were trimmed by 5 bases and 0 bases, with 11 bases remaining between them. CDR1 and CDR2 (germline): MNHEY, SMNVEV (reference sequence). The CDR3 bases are TGTGCCAGCAGTCGTAAAACCAACTCCTATAATTCACCCCTCCACTTT. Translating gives CASSRKTNSYNSPLHF.

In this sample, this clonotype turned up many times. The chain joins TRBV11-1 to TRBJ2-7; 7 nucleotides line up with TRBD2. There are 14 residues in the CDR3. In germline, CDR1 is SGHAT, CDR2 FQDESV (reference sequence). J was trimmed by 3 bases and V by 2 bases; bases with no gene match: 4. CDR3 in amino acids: CASSLLGGYYEQYF. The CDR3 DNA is TGTGCCAGCAGCTTATTGGGGGGGTACTACGAGCAGTACTTC.

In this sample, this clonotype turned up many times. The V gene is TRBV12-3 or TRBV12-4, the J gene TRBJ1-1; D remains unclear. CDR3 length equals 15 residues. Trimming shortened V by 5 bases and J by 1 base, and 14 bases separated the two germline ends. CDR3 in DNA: TGTGCCAGCAGTCCGCCGGAGGGTAGGAACACTGAAGCTTTCTTT. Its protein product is CASSPPEGRNTEAFF.

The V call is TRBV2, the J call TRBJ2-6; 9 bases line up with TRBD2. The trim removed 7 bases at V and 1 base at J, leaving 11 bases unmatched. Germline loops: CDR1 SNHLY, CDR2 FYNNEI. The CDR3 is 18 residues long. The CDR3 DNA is TGTGCCAGCACCTATAGCGGGAGAGTGAGTTCTGGGGCCAACGTCCTGACTTTC. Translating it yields CASTYSGRVSSGANVLTF. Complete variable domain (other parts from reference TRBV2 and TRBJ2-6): EPEVTQTPSHQVTQMGQEVILRCVPISNHLYFYWYRQILGQKVEFLVSFYNNEISEKSEIFDDQFSVERPDGSNFTLKIRSTKLEDSAMYFCASTYSGRVSSGANVLTFGAGSRLTVL.

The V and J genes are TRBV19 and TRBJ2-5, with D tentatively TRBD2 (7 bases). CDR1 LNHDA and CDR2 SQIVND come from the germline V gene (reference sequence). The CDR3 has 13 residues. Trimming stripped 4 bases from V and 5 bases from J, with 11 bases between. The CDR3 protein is CASSRTAGETQYF. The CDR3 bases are TGTGCCAGTAGTAGGACAGCGGGGGAGACCCAGTACTTC. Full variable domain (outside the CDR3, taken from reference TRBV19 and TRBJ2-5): DGGITQSPKYLFRKEGQNVTLSCEQNLNHDAMYWYRQDPGQGLRLIYYSQIVNDFQKGDIAEGYSVSREKKESFPLTVTSAQKNPTAFYLCASSRTAGETQYFGPGTRLLVL.

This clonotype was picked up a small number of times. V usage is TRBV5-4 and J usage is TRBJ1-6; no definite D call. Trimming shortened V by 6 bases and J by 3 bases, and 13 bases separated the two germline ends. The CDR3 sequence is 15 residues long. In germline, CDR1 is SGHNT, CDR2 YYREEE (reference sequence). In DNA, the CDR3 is TGTGCCAGCACCCCGGGAGGGTTCTATAATTCACCCCTCCACTTT. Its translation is CASTPGGFYNSPLHF.

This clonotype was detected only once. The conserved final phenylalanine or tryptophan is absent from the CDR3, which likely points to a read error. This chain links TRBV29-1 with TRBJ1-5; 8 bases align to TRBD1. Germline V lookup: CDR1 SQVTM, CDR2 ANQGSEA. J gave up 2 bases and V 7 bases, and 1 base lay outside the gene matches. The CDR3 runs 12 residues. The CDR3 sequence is CSAGQGNQPQHS. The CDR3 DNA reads TGCAGCGCGGGACAGGGCAATCAGCCCCAGCATTCT.

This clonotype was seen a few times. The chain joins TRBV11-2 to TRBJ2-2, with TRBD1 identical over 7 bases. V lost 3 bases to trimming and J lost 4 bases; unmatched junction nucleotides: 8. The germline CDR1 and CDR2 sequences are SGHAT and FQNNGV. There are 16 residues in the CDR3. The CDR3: CASSFNRGIGTGELFF. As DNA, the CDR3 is TGTGCCAGCAGCTTTAACAGGGGAATCGGCACCGGGGAGCTGTTTTTT.

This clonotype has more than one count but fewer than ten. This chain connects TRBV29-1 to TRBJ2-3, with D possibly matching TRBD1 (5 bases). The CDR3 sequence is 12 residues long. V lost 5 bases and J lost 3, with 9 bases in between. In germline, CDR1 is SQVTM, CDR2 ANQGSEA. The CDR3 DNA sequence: TGCAGCGTTCAAGGGGCGACAGATACGCAGTATTTT. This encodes CSVQGATDTQYF.

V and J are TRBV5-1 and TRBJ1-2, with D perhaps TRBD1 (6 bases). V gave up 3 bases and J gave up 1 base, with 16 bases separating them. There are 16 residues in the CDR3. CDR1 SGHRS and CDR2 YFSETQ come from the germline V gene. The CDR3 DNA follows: TGCGCCAGCAGCTCAGAGGAACAGGGTAGTAACTATGGCTACACCTTC. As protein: CASSSEEQGSNYGYTF. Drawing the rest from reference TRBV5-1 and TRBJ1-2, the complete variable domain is KAGVTQTPRYLIKTRGQQVTLSCSPISGHRSVSWYQQTPGQGLQFLFEYFSETQRNKGNFPGRFSGRQFSNSRSEMNVSTLELGDSALYLCASSSEEQGSNYGYTFGSGTRLTVV.

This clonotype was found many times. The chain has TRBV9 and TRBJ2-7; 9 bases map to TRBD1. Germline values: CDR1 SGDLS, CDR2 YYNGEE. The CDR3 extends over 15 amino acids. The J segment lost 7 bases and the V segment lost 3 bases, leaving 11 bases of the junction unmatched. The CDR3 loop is CASSAYGTGILEQYF. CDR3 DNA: TGTGCCAGCAGCGCCTACGGGACAGGGATTCTGGAGCAGTACTTC.

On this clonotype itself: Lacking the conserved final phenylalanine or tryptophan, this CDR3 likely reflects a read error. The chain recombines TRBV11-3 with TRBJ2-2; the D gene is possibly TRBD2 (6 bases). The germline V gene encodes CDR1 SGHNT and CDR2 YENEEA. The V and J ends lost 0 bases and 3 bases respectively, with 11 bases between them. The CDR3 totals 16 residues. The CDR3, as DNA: TGTGCCAGCAGCTTAGATGGGGGGATAGACACCGGGGAGCTGTTTTCT. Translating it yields CASSLDGGIDTGELFS.

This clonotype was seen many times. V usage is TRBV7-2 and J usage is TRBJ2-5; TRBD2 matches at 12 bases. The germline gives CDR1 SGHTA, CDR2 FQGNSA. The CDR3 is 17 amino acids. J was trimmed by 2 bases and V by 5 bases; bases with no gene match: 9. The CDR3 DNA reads TGTGCCAGCAGCGCCTCTAGCGGGAGGGACCCACAAGAGACCCAGTACTTC. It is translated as CASSASSGRDPQETQYF. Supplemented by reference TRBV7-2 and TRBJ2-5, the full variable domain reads GAGVSQSPSNKVTEKGKDVELRCDPISGHTALYWYRQSLGQGLEFLIYFQGNSAPDKSGLPSDRFSAERTGGSVSTLTIQRTQQEDSAVYLCASSASSGRDPQETQYFGPGTRLLVL.

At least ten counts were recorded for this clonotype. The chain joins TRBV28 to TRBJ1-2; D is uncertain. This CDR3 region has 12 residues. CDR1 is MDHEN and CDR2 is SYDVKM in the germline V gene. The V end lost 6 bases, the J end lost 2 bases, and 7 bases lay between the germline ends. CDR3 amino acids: CASSQGNYGYTF. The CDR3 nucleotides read TGTGCCAGCAGCCAAGGAAACTATGGCTACACCTTC.

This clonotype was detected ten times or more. CDR3 loop: CASSLTPRGLAGGYEQYF. The CDR3 coding sequence is TGTGCCAGCAGCTTAACCCCCCGGGGACTAGCGGGAGGCTACGAGCAGTACTTC. V gene TRBV7-9 combines with J gene TRBJ2-7; TRBD2 aligns across 15 bases. Per the germline V gene, CDR1 is SEHNR and CDR2 is FQNEAQ (reference sequence). The V gene end was trimmed by 2 bases and the J gene end by 3 bases; junction bases not matched to a gene: 8. The CDR3 has 18 residues.

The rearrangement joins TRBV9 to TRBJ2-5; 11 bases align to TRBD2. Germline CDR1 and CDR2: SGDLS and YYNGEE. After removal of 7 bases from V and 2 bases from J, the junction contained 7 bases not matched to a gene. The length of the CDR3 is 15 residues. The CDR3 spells CASGQTSGKQETQYF. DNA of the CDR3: TGTGCCAGCGGACAGACTAGCGGGAAACAAGAGACCCAGTACTTC.

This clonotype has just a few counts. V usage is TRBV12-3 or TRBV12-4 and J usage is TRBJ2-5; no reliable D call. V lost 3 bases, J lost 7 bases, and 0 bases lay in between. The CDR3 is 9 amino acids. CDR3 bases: TGTGCCAGCAGTTTGACCCAGTACTTC. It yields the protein CASSLTQYF.

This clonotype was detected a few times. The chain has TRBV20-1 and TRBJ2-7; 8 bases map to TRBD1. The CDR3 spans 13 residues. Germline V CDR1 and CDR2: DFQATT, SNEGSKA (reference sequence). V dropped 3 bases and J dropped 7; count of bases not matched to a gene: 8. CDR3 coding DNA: TGCAGTGCTAGGTTCCAGGGGGCGGGTGAGCAGTACTTC. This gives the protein CSARFQGAGEQYF.

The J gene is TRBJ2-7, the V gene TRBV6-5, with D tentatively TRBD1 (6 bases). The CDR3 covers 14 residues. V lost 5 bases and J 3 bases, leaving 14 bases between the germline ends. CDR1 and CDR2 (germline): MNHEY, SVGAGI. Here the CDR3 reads CASSPFGTNYEQYF. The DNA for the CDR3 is TGTGCCAGCAGTCCGTTCGGGACAAACTACGAGCAGTACTTC.

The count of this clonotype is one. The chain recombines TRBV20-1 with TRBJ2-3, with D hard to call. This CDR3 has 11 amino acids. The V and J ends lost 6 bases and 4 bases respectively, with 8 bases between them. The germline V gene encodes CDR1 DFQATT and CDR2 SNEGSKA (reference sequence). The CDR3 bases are TGCAGTGCCGTGCTTGCAGATACGCAGTATTTT. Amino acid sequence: CSAVLADTQYF.

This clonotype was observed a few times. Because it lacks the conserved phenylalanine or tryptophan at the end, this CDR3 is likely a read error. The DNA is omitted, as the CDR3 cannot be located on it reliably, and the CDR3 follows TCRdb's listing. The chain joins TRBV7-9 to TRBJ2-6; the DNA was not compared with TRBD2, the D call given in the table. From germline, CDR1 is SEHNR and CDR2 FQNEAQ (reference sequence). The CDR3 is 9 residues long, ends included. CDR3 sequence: CASTRQPSG.

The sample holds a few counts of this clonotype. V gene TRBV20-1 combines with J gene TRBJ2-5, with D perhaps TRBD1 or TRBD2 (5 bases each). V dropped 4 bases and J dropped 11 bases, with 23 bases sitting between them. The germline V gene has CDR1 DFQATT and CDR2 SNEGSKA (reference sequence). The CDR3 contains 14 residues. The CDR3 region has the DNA TGCAGTGCTAATTCAGGGCGAGGGGCAGATACGCAGTACTTC. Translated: CSANSGRGADTQYF.

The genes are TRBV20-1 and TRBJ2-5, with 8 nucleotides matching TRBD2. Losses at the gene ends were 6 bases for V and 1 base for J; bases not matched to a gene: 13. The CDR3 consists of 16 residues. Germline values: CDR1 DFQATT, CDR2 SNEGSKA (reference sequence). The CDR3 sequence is CSAGRASGLVQETQYF. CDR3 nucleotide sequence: TGCAGTGCCGGACGGGCTAGCGGGTTGGTCCAAGAGACCCAGTACTTC.

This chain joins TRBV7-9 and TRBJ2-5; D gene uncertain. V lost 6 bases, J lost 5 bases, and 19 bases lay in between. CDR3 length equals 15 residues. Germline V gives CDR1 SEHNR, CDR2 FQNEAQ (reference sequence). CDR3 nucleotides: TGTGCCAGCAGTTTCGACCGAACCAAAGGGGAGACCCAGTACTTC. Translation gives CASSFDRTKGETQYF.